The sequence of this T cell receptor delta chain was determined in a study of gammadelta T cells in human blood (dated by TCRdb to about 2020). Findings and caveats that apply to the study as a whole: The study reported that microbial exposure appeared to drive polyclonal expansion of innate gamma-delta T cells immediately after birth.

According to the germline V gene, CDR1 reads GEAIGNYY and CDR2 reads EKD. The CDR3 runs 14 amino acids, cysteine and phenylalanine included. Only CDR3 DNA remains: 42 bases, in frame from the first base. From V the trimming removes 5 bases and from J it removes 3 bases, while the gene matches leave 4 bases of the junction unaccounted for. Compared with the rest of its sample, this clone is large (0.1 to 1%). It lacks a known antigen. Per-base qualities were not stored, and no clone one base away is much larger. Other DNA sequences in the sample encode the same CDR3. Library creation used RT-PCR. The sequencer listed for this sample is Illumina MiSeq. TCRdb processed the public reads again with the CATT caller, after which rows with matching DNA were combined. In this sample the table shows under 400 delta-chain clones, roughly 28% of which occur a single time. The top ten hold 35% of the sample.

The material sequenced was Vgamma9Vdelta2 gamma-delta T cells from cord blood. The TCR originated in a newborn. The receptor chain draws on TRDV2 and TRDJ1, and 11 bases in between align with TRDD3. The CDR3 region reads CACVPGGYSDKLIF. The DNA reads TGTGCCTGTGTTCCTGGGGGATACTCCGATAAACTCATCTTT.